This T cell receptor (beta chain) was found in a study of blood T cell repertoires in COVID-19. Study background: Italy, Spain and the United States were the sources of the convalescent and acute COVID-19 samples. Nucleic acid was either cDNA or gDNA, and it came from T cells, B-cell-depleted T cells, or PBMCs.

The CDR3 consists of 12 residues. Deletions cut 5 bases from V and 1 base from J, with 4 bases between. Authors' processing steps: Reference gene primer amplification in the assay estimated nucleated cell counts. The data were produced by immunoSEQ multiplex PCR, yet TCRdb's version contains in-frame clones alone and is incomplete. Clonal size and the V and J genes are those of that table, whereas D and trimming came from the DNA. The repertoire holds about 120,000 clones, 72% seen once, with about 8.3% in the top ten. Sequencing was done on a sample of peripheral blood. This rearrangement joins TRBV12-3 or TRBV12-4 to TRBJ2-3; D is unclear. The sequence came from a woman aged 55-75 years with acute or convalescent COVID-19. Here the CDR3 DNA reads TGTGCCAGCAGTCCGGGCACAGATACGCAGTATTTT. Translation gives CASSPGTDTQYF.